Below, 25 T cell receptor beta chains from the same sample are listed, as sequenced in a study of T cells in Graves' hyperthyroidism and ophthalmopathy. Template material for amplifying TCR beta CDR3 regions consisted of RNA transcripts. Researchers ran a first-round RT-PCR on the TCR CDR3 using the HTBI primer set. MiXCR, applied by TCRdb to the multiplex PCR reads, yields one record per CDR3 protein. This table has approximately 700,000 distinct CDR3 sequences, roughly 15% appearing once. The sample comprised blood. These receptors were obtained from a man in his late teens or twenties with Graves' hyperthyroidism.

V is TRBV11-2 and J is TRBJ2-1; D is undetermined. This CDR3 has 13 amino acids. Germline V gene lookup returns CDR1 SGHAT and CDR2 FQNNGV. The V end lost 1 base, the J end lost 8 bases, and 9 bases lay between the germline ends. CDR3 protein: CASSLVTADEQFF. CDR3 bases: TGTGCCAGCAGCTTAGTTACTGCAGATGAGCAGTTCTTC. Variable domain in full (rest from reference TRBV11-2 and TRBJ2-1): EAGVAQSPRYKIIEKRQSVAFWCNPISGHATLYWYQQILGQGPKLLIQFQNNGVVDDSQLPKDRFSAERLKGVDSTLKIQPAKLEDSAVYLCASSLVTADEQFFGPGTRLTVL.

This clonotype has at least ten counts. The DNA for the CDR3 is TGCAGTGCGCCGCAGCCTCGGGGGGGCCGGGAGCAGTACTTC. This codes for CSAPQPRGGREQYF. The V and J genes are TRBV20-1 and TRBJ2-7; 8 positions match TRBD2. Germline-derived CDR1 and CDR2 are DFQATT and SNEGSKA (reference sequence). V shed 6 bases, J shed 7 bases, and the junction held 14 bases outside the gene matches. The CDR3 sequence is 14 residues long.

The chain employs TRBV30 and TRBJ2-3; D gene ambiguous. Trimming took off 1 base at V and 1 base at J, with 18 bases between the two ends. Germline V gene data show CDR1 as GTSNPN and CDR2 as SVGIG (reference sequence). This CDR3 has 17 residues. The CDR3 nucleotides read TGTGCCTGGAGTGGAGTGAGGTCAGATGAGGGCACAGATACGCAGTATTTT. It is translated as CAWSGVRSDEGTDTQYF.

This clonotype was observed many times. This chain links TRBV20-1 with TRBJ2-5; D is unclear. Looked up from germline, CDR1 is DFQATT and CDR2 is SNEGSKA (reference sequence). This CDR3 has 15 amino acids. Trimming stripped 4 bases from V and 3 bases from J, with 18 bases between. CDR3 bases: TGCAGTGCTAATGGGAAAGGATATTGGAAAGAGACCCAGTACTTC. This encodes CSANGKGYWKETQYF.

The genes are TRBV5-4 and TRBJ1-4, with 8 bases fitting TRBD1. The CDR3 spans 16 residues. The V and J ends lost 4 bases and 7 bases, in that order; junction bases with no gene match: 12. Germline-derived CDR1 and CDR2 are SGHNT and YYREEE (reference sequence). DNA for the CDR3: TGTGCCAGCAGCAGGGGGCCAGGGGGCTCGGTTGAAAAACTGTTTTTT. Translation: CASSRGPGGSVEKLFF.

This clonotype was seen repeatedly, ten times or more. This chain uses TRBV7-2 with TRBJ2-7, with TRBD2 matching over 13 bases. The germline CDR1 and CDR2 sequences are SGHTA and FQGNSA. Trimming removed 3 bases from V and 4 bases from J; junction bases left unmatched: 3. The CDR3 spans 15 residues. CDR3 residues: CASSFQGLAGYEQYF. The CDR3 DNA sequence: TGTGCCAGCAGCTTCCAGGGACTAGCGGGGTACGAGCAGTACTTC. Drawing the rest from reference TRBV7-2 and TRBJ2-7, the complete variable domain is GAGVSQSPSNKVTEKGKDVELRCDPISGHTALYWYRQSLGQGLEFLIYFQGNSAPDKSGLPSDRFSAERTGGSVSTLTIQRTQQEDSAVYLCASSFQGLAGYEQYFGPGTRLTVT.

This clonotype was counted between two and nine times. The chain carries TRBV20-1 and TRBJ1-2, with 7 bases matching TRBD1. This CDR3 has 14 amino acids. Trimming removed 4 bases from V and 2 bases from J; junction bases left unmatched: 7. Germline loops: CDR1 DFQATT, CDR2 SNEGSKA (reference sequence). DNA of the CDR3: TGCAGTGCTACAACACAGGGGATAAACTATGGCTACACCTTC. Its protein product is CSATTQGINYGYTF.

The chain joins TRBV20-1 to TRBJ2-1; 10 nucleotides align to TRBD2. The junction had 7 bases not matched to a gene; V was cut back by 5 bases and J by 6 bases. Germline CDR1 and CDR2: DFQATT and SNEGSKA (reference sequence). The CDR3 extends over 14 amino acids. As DNA, the CDR3 is TGCAGTGCTCTATCAGGGACTAGCGTCAATGAGCAGTTCTTC. The encoded protein is CSALSGTSVNEQFF.

Many counts were recorded for this clonotype. This chain joins TRBV11-1 and TRBJ2-1, with 10 bases lining up with TRBD2. Trimming took 4 bases from V and 2 from J; bases not matched to a gene: 8. The length of the CDR3 is 17 residues. Germline V CDR1 and CDR2: SGHAT, FQDESV (reference sequence). The CDR3 protein is CASSYSWTSGPYNEQFF. DNA for the CDR3: TGTGCCAGCAGCTACTCGTGGACTAGCGGTCCCTACAATGAGCAGTTCTTC.

This clonotype has ten or more counts. This chain links TRBV6-1 with TRBJ2-5, with TRBD2 matching 13 bases. CDR1 is MNHNS, CDR2 SASEGT, per germline. Trimming cost V 5 bases and J 4 bases; bases outside gene matches: 4. The CDR3 consists of 15 residues. CDR3 in DNA: TGTGCCAGCAGTAGAAGACTAGCGGGAGGAGAGACCCAGTACTTC. It specifies CASSRRLAGGETQYF.

This clonotype was seen ten or more times. The rearrangement uses TRBV12-3 or TRBV12-4 and TRBJ2-7, with a possible D match to TRBD1 (6 bases). Trimming left V 5 bases short and J 0 bases short, with 11 bases between. The CDR3 loop spans 14 amino acids. The CDR3 DNA follows: TGTGCCAGCAGTGCTGACAGGATCTCCTACGAGCAGTACTTC. Residues: CASSADRISYEQYF.

The chain couples TRBV29-1 to TRBJ2-7, with a possible D match to TRBD2 (6 bases). Deletions cut 5 bases from V and 2 bases from J, with 16 bases between. Germline CDR1 and CDR2: SQVTM and ANQGSEA. The CDR3 runs 14 residues. This CDR3 reads CSVSSAGGAYEQYF. In nucleotides, the CDR3 is TGCAGCGTTTCTAGCGCAGGTGGGGCCTACGAGCAGTACTTC.

The J gene is TRBJ2-2, the V gene TRBV7-9; weak D call: TRBD1 (5 bases). Germline CDR1 reads SEHNR; CDR2 reads FQNEAQ (reference sequence). The CDR3 has 15 residues. V dropped 3 bases and J dropped 2 bases, with 10 bases sitting between them. CDR3 nucleotides: TGTGCCAGCAGCTTGTGGACAAGCAACACCGGGGAGCTGTTTTTT. Translated, it gives CASSLWTSNTGELFF. The full variable domain, with the rest looked up from reference TRBV7-9 and TRBJ2-2, is DTGVSQNPRHKITKRGQNVTFRCDPISEHNRLYWYRQTLGQGPEFLTYFQNEAQLEKSRLLSDRFSAERPKGSFSTLEIQRTEQGDSAMYLCASSLWTSNTGELFFGEGSRLTVL.

This clonotype was detected a few times. The V and J genes are TRBV10-3 and TRBJ2-2; 7 nucleotides match TRBD2. The germline CDR1 and CDR2 sequences are ENHRY and SYGVKD. The CDR3 is made up of 14 amino acids. J was trimmed by 7 bases and V by 4 bases; bases with no gene match: 6. CDR3 nucleotide sequence: TGTGCCATCAGTGGGACTAGGGGAATCGGGGAGCTGTTTTTT. It translates to CAISGTRGIGELFF.

This clonotype was found a few times. This chain uses TRBV2 with TRBJ2-1; TRBD1 matches at 8 bases. Germline-derived CDR1 and CDR2 are SNHLY and FYNNEI. The junction had 5 bases not matched to a gene; V was cut back by 7 bases and J by 6 bases. The CDR3 contains 13 residues. The CDR3 here is CASIGQGLNEQFF. The CDR3 DNA is TGTGCCAGCATAGGACAGGGTCTCAATGAGCAGTTCTTC.

V and J are TRBV5-6 and TRBJ2-7, with TRBD2 matching 13 bases. The V and J ends lost 4 bases and 9 bases, in that order; junction bases with no gene match: 10. The CDR3 is 15 amino acids. Germline V gene lookup returns CDR1 SGHDT and CDR2 YYEEEE. CDR3 bases: TGTGCCAGCAGCGGACTAGCGGGAGTCGTCCACCGGCAGTACTTC. It encodes CASSGLAGVVHRQYF.

This clonotype was detected many times. The chain combines TRBV28 with TRBJ2-3, with a possible D match to TRBD2 (5 bases). The ends were cut back, 2 bases at V and 0 bases at J, with 12 bases in the middle. This CDR3 is built from 16 residues. The germline V gene has CDR1 MDHEN and CDR2 SYDVKM. This chain's CDR3 is CASSLPGISSTDTQYF. Here the CDR3 DNA reads TGTGCCAGCAGTTTACCGGGAATATCTAGCACAGATACGCAGTATTTT.

V is TRBV5-1 and J is TRBJ1-1; no clear D gene. This CDR3 has 14 amino acids. Deletions cut 2 bases from V and 3 bases from J, with 11 bases between. Germline assignment: CDR1 SGHRS and CDR2 YFSETQ. In DNA form, the CDR3 reads TGCGCCAGCAGCTTTACTCCAGAATACACTGAAGCTTTCTTT. Translating it yields CASSFTPEYTEAFF.

This clonotype was seen repeatedly, ten times or more. The genes are TRBV28 and TRBJ2-7, with 8 bases that match TRBD1. The V and J ends lost 7 bases and 7 bases, in that order; junction bases with no gene match: 6. Looked up from germline, CDR1 is MDHEN and CDR2 is SYDVKM. The CDR3 consists of 12 residues. For the CDR3, the DNA is TGTGCCAGCACTTCTACAGGGGGGGAGCAGTACTTC. Translating it yields CASTSTGGEQYF.

This clonotype occurred a few times. The gene calls are TRBV6-1 and TRBJ1-3, with D uncertain. Trimming cost V 5 bases and J 1 base, with 15 bases left between them. This CDR3 has 16 amino acids. CDR1 is MNHNS and CDR2 is SASEGT in the germline V gene. The CDR3 DNA follows: TGTGCCAGCAGTCTCCGCGGCCCTTCATCTGGAAACACCATATATTTT. Translating gives CASSLRGPSSGNTIYF.

This chain links TRBV10-3 with TRBJ2-1; weak D call: TRBD1 (6 bases). V was clipped by 5 bases and J by 0 bases, with 11 bases between them. This CDR3 is 15 amino acids long. Per germline, CDR1 ENHRY and CDR2 SYGVKD. The CDR3 DNA reads TGTGCCATCAGTACAGGGTCAAACTCCTACAATGAGCAGTTCTTC. Translation gives CAISTGSNSYNEQFF.

A note on this clonotype: This may come from a read error, since a much larger clone is one base off. The J gene is TRBJ1-1, the V gene TRBV7-2, with TRBD1 as a possible D gene (6 bases). With 5 bases removed from V and 1 base from J, the gap between germline ends came to 11 bases. The V gene's germline CDR1 is SGHTA and CDR2 FQGNSA. This CDR3 spans 14 amino acids. The CDR3 DNA reads TGTGCCAGCAGCGGACGGGGGGCGAACACTGAAGCTTTCTTT. Amino acid sequence: CASSGRGANTEAFF.

This clonotype was observed at least ten times. The rearrangement joins TRBV20-1 to TRBJ2-3, with 10 positions matching TRBD2. The junction had 10 bases not matched to a gene; V was cut back by 6 bases and J by 4 bases. Germline assignment: CDR1 DFQATT and CDR2 SNEGSKA (reference sequence). The CDR3 loop spans 15 amino acids. The DNA of the CDR3 is TGCAGTGCGCCCGGACTAGCGGACACGGCAGATACGCAGTATTTT. Encoded protein: CSAPGLADTADTQYF.

The J gene is TRBJ1-3, the V gene TRBV19; D unclear. CDR3 size: 16 residues. In germline, CDR1 is LNHDA, CDR2 SQIVND (reference sequence). V was shortened by 4 bases and J by 0 bases, with 13 bases between the two germline ends. The CDR3 DNA reads as TGTGCCAGTAGTAACGGTTTCCCCTCCTCTGGAAACACCATATATTTT. Amino acids: CASSNGFPSSGNTIYF.

Ten or more counts support this clonotype. In DNA, the CDR3 is TGTGCCAGTCATCCGGGACAATCAAATTCACCCCTCCACTTT. It codes for CASHPGQSNSPLHF. The gene calls are TRBV27 and TRBJ1-6; a weak D match, TRBD1 (6 bases). Germline V CDR1 and CDR2: MNHEY, SMNVEV (reference sequence). This CDR3 has 14 residues. V was cut by 9 bases and J by 7 bases, with 16 bases left in between.